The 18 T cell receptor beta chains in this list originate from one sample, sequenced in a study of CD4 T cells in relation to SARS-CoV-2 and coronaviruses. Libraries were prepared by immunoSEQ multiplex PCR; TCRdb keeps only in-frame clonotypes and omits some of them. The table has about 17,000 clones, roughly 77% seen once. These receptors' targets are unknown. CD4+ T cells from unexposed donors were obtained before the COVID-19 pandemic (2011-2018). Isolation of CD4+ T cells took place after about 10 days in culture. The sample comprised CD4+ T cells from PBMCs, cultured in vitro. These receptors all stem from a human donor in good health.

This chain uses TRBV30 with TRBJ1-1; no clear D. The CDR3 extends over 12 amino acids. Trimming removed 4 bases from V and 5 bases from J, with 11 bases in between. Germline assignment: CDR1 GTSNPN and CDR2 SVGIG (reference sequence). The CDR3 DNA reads TGTGCCTGGACCTACGGTGGGACTGAAGCTTTCTTT. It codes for CAWTYGGTEAFF.

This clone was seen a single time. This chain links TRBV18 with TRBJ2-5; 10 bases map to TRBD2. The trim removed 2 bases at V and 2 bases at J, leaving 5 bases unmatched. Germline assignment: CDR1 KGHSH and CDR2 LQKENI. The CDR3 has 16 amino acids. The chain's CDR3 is CASSPGLAAGQETQYF. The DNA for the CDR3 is TGTGCCAGCTCACCAGGACTAGCGGCGGGTCAAGAGACCCAGTACTTC.

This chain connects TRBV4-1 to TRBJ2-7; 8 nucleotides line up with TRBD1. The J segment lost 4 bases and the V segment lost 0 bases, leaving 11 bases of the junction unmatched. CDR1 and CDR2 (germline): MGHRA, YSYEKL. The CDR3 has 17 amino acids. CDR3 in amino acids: CASSQDGATGGWYEQYF. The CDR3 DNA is TGCGCCAGCAGCCAAGATGGAGCAACAGGGGGTTGGTACGAGCAGTACTTC.

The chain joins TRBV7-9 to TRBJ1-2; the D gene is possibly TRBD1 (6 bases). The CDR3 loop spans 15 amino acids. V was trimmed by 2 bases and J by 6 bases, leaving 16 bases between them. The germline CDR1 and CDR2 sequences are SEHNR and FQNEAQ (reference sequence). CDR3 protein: CASSLSRGSFDGYTF. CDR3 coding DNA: TGTGCCAGCAGCTTAAGTAGGGGGTCCTTCGATGGCTACACCTTC. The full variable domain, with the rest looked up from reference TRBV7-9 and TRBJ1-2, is DTGVSQNPRHKITKRGQNVTFRCDPISEHNRLYWYRQTLGQGPEFLTYFQNEAQLEKSRLLSDRFSAERPKGSFSTLEIQRTEQGDSAMYLCASSLSRGSFDGYTFGSGTRLTVV.

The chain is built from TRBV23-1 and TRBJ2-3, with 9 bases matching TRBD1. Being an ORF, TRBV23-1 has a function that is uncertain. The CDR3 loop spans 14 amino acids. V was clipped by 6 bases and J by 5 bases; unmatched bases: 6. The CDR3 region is CASRGQGTLDTQYF. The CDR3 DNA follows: TGCGCCAGCAGAGGACAGGGGACCCTAGATACGCAGTATTTT.

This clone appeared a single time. In DNA form, the CDR3 reads TGTGCCAGCAGATATAGGCCCGGGGACAGGCCCACAGATACGCAGTATTTT. This sequence encodes CASRYRPGDRPTDTQYF. The chain joins TRBV7-2 to TRBJ2-3; 8 nucleotides line up with TRBD1. V dropped 6 bases and J dropped 2; count of bases not matched to a gene: 13. The CDR3 sequence is 17 residues long. Per the germline V gene, CDR1 is SGHTA and CDR2 is FQGNSA.

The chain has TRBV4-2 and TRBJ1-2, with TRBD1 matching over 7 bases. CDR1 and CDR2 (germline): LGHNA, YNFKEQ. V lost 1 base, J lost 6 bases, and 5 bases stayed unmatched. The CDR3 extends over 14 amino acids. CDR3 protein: CASSQVRTGDGYTF. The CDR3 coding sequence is TGTGCCAGCAGCCAAGTTCGGACAGGAGATGGCTACACCTTC.

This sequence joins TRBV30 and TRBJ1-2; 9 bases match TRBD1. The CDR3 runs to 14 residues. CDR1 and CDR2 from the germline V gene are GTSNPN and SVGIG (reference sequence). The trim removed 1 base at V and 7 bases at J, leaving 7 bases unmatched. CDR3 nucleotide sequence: TGTGCCTGGAGTGCTAACAGGGGGCAGGGTGGCTACACCTTC. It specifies CAWSANRGQGGYTF.

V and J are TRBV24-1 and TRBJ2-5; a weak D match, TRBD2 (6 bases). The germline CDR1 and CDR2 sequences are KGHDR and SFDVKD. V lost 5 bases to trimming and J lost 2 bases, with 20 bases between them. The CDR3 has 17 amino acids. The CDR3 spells CATSGPQASVVQETQYF. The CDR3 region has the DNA TGTGCCACCAGTGGCCCCCAGGCTAGCGTGGTACAAGAGACCCAGTACTTC.

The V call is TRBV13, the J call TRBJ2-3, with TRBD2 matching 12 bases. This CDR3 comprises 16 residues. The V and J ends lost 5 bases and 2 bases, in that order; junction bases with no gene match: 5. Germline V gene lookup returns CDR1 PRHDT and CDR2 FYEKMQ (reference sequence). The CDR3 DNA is TGTGCCAGCAGCCCTAGACTAGCGGGAGCCACAGATACGCAGTATTTT. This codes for CASSPRLAGATDTQYF.

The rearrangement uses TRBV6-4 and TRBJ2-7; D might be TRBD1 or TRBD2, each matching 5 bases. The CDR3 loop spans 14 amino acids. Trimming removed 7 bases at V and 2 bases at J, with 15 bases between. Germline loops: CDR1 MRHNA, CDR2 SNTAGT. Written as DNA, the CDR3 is TGTGCCAGCACCCGCCGGGGCCCTCCCTACGAGCAGTACTTC. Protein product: CASTRRGPPYEQYF.

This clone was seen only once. For the CDR3, the DNA is TGTGCCAGCTCACCACGATCTCTACAGGTTCCCGGGGAGCTGTTTTTT. It codes for CASSPRSLQVPGELFF. The rearrangement joins TRBV18 to TRBJ2-2; D is possibly TRBD1 (5 bases). With 1 base removed from V and 6 bases from J, the gap between germline ends came to 15 bases. Germline V gene lookup returns CDR1 KGHSH and CDR2 LQKENI. The CDR3 spans 16 residues.

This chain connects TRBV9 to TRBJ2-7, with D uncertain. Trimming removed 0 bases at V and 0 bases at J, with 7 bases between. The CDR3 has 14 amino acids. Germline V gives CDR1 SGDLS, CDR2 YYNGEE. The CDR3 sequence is CASSVGQSSYEQYF. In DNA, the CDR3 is TGTGCCAGCAGCGTAGGGCAGAGCTCCTACGAGCAGTACTTC.

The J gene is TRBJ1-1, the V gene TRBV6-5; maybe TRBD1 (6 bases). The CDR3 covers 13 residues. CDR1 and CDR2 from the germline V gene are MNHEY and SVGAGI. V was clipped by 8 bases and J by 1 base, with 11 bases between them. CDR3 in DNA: TGTGCCAGCCTAGGACAGACGAACACTGAAGCTTTCTTT. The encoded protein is CASLGQTNTEAFF.

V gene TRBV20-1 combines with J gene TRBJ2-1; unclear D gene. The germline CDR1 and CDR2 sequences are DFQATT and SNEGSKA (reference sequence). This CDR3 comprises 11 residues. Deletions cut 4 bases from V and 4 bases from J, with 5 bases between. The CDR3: CSANGYNEQFF. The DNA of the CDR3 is TGCAGTGCTAACGGATACAATGAGCAGTTCTTC.

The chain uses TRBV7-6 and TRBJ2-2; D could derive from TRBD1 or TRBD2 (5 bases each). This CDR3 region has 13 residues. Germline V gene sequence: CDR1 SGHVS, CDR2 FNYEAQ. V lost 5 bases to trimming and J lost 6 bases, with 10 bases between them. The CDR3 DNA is TGTGCCAGCAGCAGGGGACCCGCCGGGGAGCTGTTTTTT. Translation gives CASSRGPAGELFF.

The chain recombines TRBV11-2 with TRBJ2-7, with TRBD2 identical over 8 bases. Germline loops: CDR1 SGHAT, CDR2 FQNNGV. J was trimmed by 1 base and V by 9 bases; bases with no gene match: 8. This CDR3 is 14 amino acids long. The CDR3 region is CASAMGTRSYEQYF. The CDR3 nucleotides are TGTGCCAGTGCAATGGGGACTAGATCCTACGAGCAGTACTTC.

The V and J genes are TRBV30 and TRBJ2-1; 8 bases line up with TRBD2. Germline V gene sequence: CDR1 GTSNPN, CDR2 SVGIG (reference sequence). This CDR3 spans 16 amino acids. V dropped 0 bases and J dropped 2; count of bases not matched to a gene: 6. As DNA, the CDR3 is TGTGCCTGGAGTGTAAGAATTAGCGGGACCTACAATGAGCAGTTCTTC. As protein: CAWSVRISGTYNEQFF.